The rows below give T cell receptor beta chains drawn from one sample of a study of T-cell reconstitution after alpha-beta-depleted transplantation in children. TCRdb fed the PCR reads into MiXCR, producing one record per CDR3 protein. The data contain roughly 420,000 distinct CDR3 sequences, around 15% of them seen just once; the ten biggest clones take up 25% to 35%. The sequences come from PBMCs, mostly from graft donor cells, collected 360 days after TCRalphabeta/CD19-depleted stem cell transplant. The receptor source for this set is a boy younger than two who had a stem cell transplant for Wiskott-Aldrich syndrome, so the T cells may come from the graft donor. Both conserved end residues are part of each CDR3. Fields, in order: J gene, V gene, D gene, clone size, CDR3 DNA, CDR3 protein. D genes are given only for firm matches. Clone sizes are given selectively: once, few, many, or a class where the clone is expanded.

J: TRBJ2-7
V: TRBV7-2
D: .
size: .
DNA: TGTGCCAGCAGCTTAGGCCCCAGTCGTACAGGTGGGGACGAGCAGTACTTC
CDR3: CASSLGPSRTGGDEQYF

J: TRBJ2-5
V: TRBV29-1
D: .
size: many
DNA: TGCAGCGTTGAAGCGGGGGAGGAGACCCAGTACTTC
CDR3: CSVEAGEETQYF

J: TRBJ2-7
V: TRBV12-3/TRBV12-4
D: .
size: .
DNA: TGTGCCAGCAGCAGGTGGAGAGGGGCCTACGAGCAGTACTTC
CDR3: CASSRWRGAYEQYF

J: TRBJ2-7
V: TRBV12-3/TRBV12-4
D: TRBD2
size: few
DNA: TGTGCCAGCAGTTTCGGGCGCCCGGGACTAGCGGGGGGCCGTATCTACGAGCAGTACTTC
CDR3: CASSFGRPGLAGGRIYEQYF

J: TRBJ2-1
V: TRBV7-9
D: TRBD1
size: .
DNA: TGTGCCAGCAGGCGACAGGGGGTGGGGAATGAGCAGTTCTTC
CDR3: CASRRQGVGNEQFF

J: TRBJ2-2
V: TRBV24-1
D: .
size: few
DNA: TGTGCCACCAGTGCATTTGAAACCGGGGAGCTGTTTTTT
CDR3: CATSAFETGELFF

J: TRBJ2-2
V: TRBV20-1
D: .
size: .
DNA: TGCAGTGCTAGAGAAATGAAGAAGGGGGCGAACACCGGGGAGCTGTTTTTT
CDR3: CSAREMKKGANTGELFF

J: TRBJ2-3
V: TRBV20-1
D: .
size: few
DNA: TGCAGTGCTAGAGATGCGGACTATCCACCACCGCAGTATTTT
CDR3: CSARDADYPPPQYF

J: TRBJ2-5
V: TRBV24-1
D: TRBD1
size: few
DNA: TGTGCCACCAGTGATCTGGGACAGGGACCAGAGACCCAGTACTTC
CDR3: CATSDLGQGPETQYF

J: TRBJ1-4
V: TRBV4-1
D: .
size: .
DNA: TGCGCCAGCAGCCACCCTTGGACAAAGACTAATGAAAAACTGTTTTTT
CDR3: CASSHPWTKTNEKLFF

J: TRBJ1-1
V: TRBV5-1
D: TRBD1
size: .
DNA: TGCGCCAGCAGCTCCCGACAGGGATTCACTGAAGCTTTCTTT
CDR3: CASSSRQGFTEAFF

J: TRBJ2-7
V: TRBV7-9
D: .
size: .
DNA: TGTGCCAGCAGCCGCGTCGGGACACCAATCGAGCAGTACTTC
CDR3: CASSRVGTPIEQYF

J: TRBJ2-2
V: TRBV25-1
D: .
size: .
DNA: TGTGCCAGCACGGCCACCGGGGAGCTGTTTTTT
CDR3: CASTATGELFF

J: TRBJ2-2
V: TRBV4-2
D: .
size: .
DNA: TGTGCCAGCAGCCAAGCGGTAGGAGGGGCGGGCACCGGGGAGCTGTTTTTT
CDR3: CASSQAVGGAGTGELFF

J: TRBJ2-4
V: TRBV12-3/TRBV12-4
D: .
size: few
DNA: TGTGCCAGCAGCCTTGAGCCCCGGGACATTCAGTACTTC
CDR3: CASSLEPRDIQYF

J: TRBJ2-5
V: TRBV5-1
D: .
size: .
DNA: TGCGCCAGCAGCTTGGTGGCGGTTGGCGGGGAGACCCAGTACTTC
CDR3: CASSLVAVGGETQYF

J: TRBJ2-5
V: TRBV3-1
D: TRBD1
size: .
DNA: TGTGCCAGCAGCCAAGAAAGCAGGGGGCCGAAGGAGACCCAGTACTTC
CDR3: CASSQESRGPKETQYF

J: TRBJ2-7
V: TRBV7-9
D: TRBD2
size: many
DNA: TGTGCCAGCAGCTCCCGCTTTAGCGGGAGTGGTTACGAGCAGTACTTC
CDR3: CASSSRFSGSGYEQYF

J: TRBJ2-5
V: TRBV4-1
D: .
size: .
DNA: TGCGCCAGCAGCCAAACCGGGACGAACCCCCCCGGGGCCCAGTACTTC
CDR3: CASSQTGTNPPGAQYF

J: TRBJ2-3
V: TRBV12-3/TRBV12-4
D: TRBD2
size: .
DNA: TGTGCCAGCAGTTATCGACTAGCGGGGGAAGACACAGATACGCAGTATTTT
CDR3: CASSYRLAGEDTDTQYF

J: TRBJ1-1
V: TRBV20-1
D: .
size: .
DNA: TGCAGTGCTAGAGCCCCCTACAGGGTTAGAGCTTTCTTT
CDR3: CSARAPYRVRAFF

J: TRBJ2-3
V: TRBV9
D: TRBD2
size: .
DNA: TGTGCCAGCAGCGTAGGGAGCGGGGGCTGGGATACGCAGTATTTT
CDR3: CASSVGSGGWDTQYF

J: TRBJ2-1
V: TRBV11-1
D: TRBD1
size: few
DNA: TGTGCCAGCAGCTTAGGGCTTTTGGGACAGATTTACAATGAGCAGTTCTTC
CDR3: CASSLGLLGQIYNEQFF

J: TRBJ2-1
V: TRBV11-2
D: .
size: few
DNA: TGTGCCAGCAGCTCGGGCCTACTGAGCTCCTACAATGAGCAGTTCTTC
CDR3: CASSSGLLSSYNEQFF

J: TRBJ2-1
V: TRBV20-1
D: .
size: .
DNA: TGCAGTGCTAGAGATCCTAGCTTCCATGAGCAGTTCTTC
CDR3: CSARDPSFHEQFF

J: TRBJ2-5
V: TRBV10-3
D: .
size: few
DNA: TGTGCCATCAGTGAGTCTATCATAAACAAACTAGAGACCCAGTACTTC
CDR3: CAISESIINKLETQYF

J: TRBJ2-1
V: TRBV5-5
D: .
size: .
DNA: TGTGCCAGCAGCTTGGAGCAAACCAGGGGTGAGCAGTTCTTC
CDR3: CASSLEQTRGEQFF

J: TRBJ2-7
V: TRBV6-5
D: TRBD1
size: few
DNA: TGTGCCAGCAGTTACTCCCCGGGACAGGGGAATAAGTACTTC
CDR3: CASSYSPGQGNKYF

J: TRBJ1-1
V: TRBV20-1
D: TRBD1
size: few
DNA: TGCAGTGGCCAGGGGGCCACTGAAGCTTTCTTT
CDR3: CSGQGATEAFF

J: TRBJ2-1
V: TRBV3-1
D: .
size: few
DNA: TGTGCCAGCAGTCTACGGGGGGCGATGTCACACAATGAGCAGTTCTTC
CDR3: CASSLRGAMSHNEQFF

J: TRBJ2-7
V: TRBV5-1
D: TRBD1
size: few
DNA: TGCGCCAGCAGGCTCAGGGGGCTCCACGAGCAGTACTTC
CDR3: CASRLRGLHEQYF

J: TRBJ2-7
V: TRBV20-1
D: .
size: .
DNA: TGCAGCTTTGGTACCTCCTACGAGCAGTACTTC
CDR3: CSFGTSYEQYF

J: TRBJ1-1
V: TRBV24-1
D: .
size: .
DNA: TGTGCCACCAGTGACGACAGGACGATGGTGGCTTTCTTT
CDR3: CATSDDRTMVAFF

J: TRBJ2-4
V: TRBV2
D: .
size: .
DNA: TGTGCCAGCAGTCGGGACATCGTAGCCAAAAACATTCAGTACTTC
CDR3: CASSRDIVAKNIQYF

J: TRBJ2-3
V: TRBV24-1
D: .
size: few
DNA: TGTGCCACCAGCGCCGGGGCGATGGAAACAGATACGCAGTATTTT
CDR3: CATSAGAMETDTQYF

J: TRBJ2-1
V: TRBV6-2/TRBV6-3
D: .
size: many
DNA: TGTGCCAGCAGTTACTCGGCGGAGAGACCTTACAATGAGCAGTTCTTC
CDR3: CASSYSAERPYNEQFF

J: TRBJ2-7
V: TRBV5-1
D: .
size: .
DNA: TGCGCCAGCAGTTTCGAGGGGGGTGTTACAGACGAGCAGTACTTC
CDR3: CASSFEGGVTDEQYF

J: TRBJ2-4
V: TRBV12-3/TRBV12-4
D: .
size: .
DNA: TGTGCCAGCAGTTTATTCCTAGCCAAAAACATTCAGTACTTC
CDR3: CASSLFLAKNIQYF

J: TRBJ2-7
V: TRBV5-1
D: .
size: few
DNA: TGCGCCAGCAGCTTGACTCCTAGCTACGAGCAGTACTTC
CDR3: CASSLTPSYEQYF

J: TRBJ2-2
V: TRBV28
D: TRBD2
size: few
DNA: TGTGCCAGCAGTTTTGGGCTAGCGGGAGGGCCGGCGAACACCGGGGAGCTGTTTTTT
CDR3: CASSFGLAGGPANTGELFF

J: TRBJ2-2
V: TRBV12-3/TRBV12-4
D: .
size: few
DNA: TGTGCCAGCAGTTTTGGGCGATGGACCGGGGAGCTGTTTTTT
CDR3: CASSFGRWTGELFF

J: TRBJ2-5
V: TRBV29-1
D: TRBD2
size: .
DNA: TGCAGCGTCCTACGAAGATTCGACAGACTAGCGGTGATAGACGAGACCCAGTACTTC
CDR3: CSVLRRFDRLAVIDETQYF

J: TRBJ2-7
V: TRBV10-3
D: .
size: .
DNA: TGTGCCATCAGTGAGTCGACGGTGGAGCAGTACTTC
CDR3: CAISESTVEQYF

J: TRBJ2-7
V: TRBV7-9
D: .
size: many
DNA: TGTGCCAGCAGCTTAGCCTCCGGGGGATACGAGCAGTACTTC
CDR3: CASSLASGGYEQYF